A selection of T cell receptor beta chains follows, all from one sample in a study of blood T cell repertoires in COVID-19. The protocol was immunoSEQ multiplex PCR, while the TCRdb copy is restricted to in-frame clones and leaves out a portion. The sample carries about 140,000 clones, about 86% recorded once. The sequencing input was peripheral blood. The receptors shown here come from a woman aged 55 to 70 with acute or convalescent COVID-19. CDR3s include the opening cysteine and the closing phenylalanine or tryptophan. D genes are given only for firm matches. Rows give clone size only sometimes, using once, few, many, or a class for an expanded clone.

v_call	cdr3_length	j_call	d_call	clone_size	cdr3_nt	cdr3_aa
TRBV20-1	12	TRBJ1-2	NA	NA	TGCAGTGCTGGTGTGGTTAGCTATGGCTACACCTTC	CSAGVVSYGYTF
TRBV2	17	TRBJ1-1	NA	NA	TGTGCCAGCAGGGTCGCATCCGGCAGGGGCCTGAACACTGAAGCTTTCTTT	CASRVASGRGLNTEAFF
TRBV18	16	TRBJ1-5	TRBD1	NA	TGTGCCAGCTCACCGATATCCGGGACAGTCAATCAGCCCCAGCATTTT	CASSPISGTVNQPQHF
TRBV6-4	15	TRBJ1-2	NA	NA	TGTGCCAGCAGTGATCGCAGGGGCCGCCTGACCTACTACACCTTC	CASSDRRGRLTYYTF
TRBV11-3	16	TRBJ1-4	NA	NA	TGTGCCAGCAGCCAAAACCTGGGAGCCCATAATGAAAAACTGTTTTTT	CASSQNLGAHNEKLFF
TRBV27	13	TRBJ2-2	TRBD1	NA	TGTGCCACGACAGGGGCTAACACCGGGGAGCTGTTTTTT	CATTGANTGELFF
TRBV6-1	15	TRBJ2-7	TRBD2	NA	TGTGCCAGCAGTGACCAAGCGGGGGAGTACTACGAGCAGTACTTC	CASSDQAGEYYEQYF
TRBV5-4	14	TRBJ2-7	NA	NA	TGTGCCAGCAGCTTGGCAGGGGTCAAGTACGAGCAGTACTTC	CASSLAGVKYEQYF
TRBV10-1	14	TRBJ1-1	NA	NA	TGCGCCAGCAGTGAGAGATCCCAGGCAACTGAAGCTTTCTTT	CASSERSQATEAFF
TRBV30	14	TRBJ2-7	NA	few	TGTGCCTGGAGTTTTACTCCCATTTCCTACGAGCAGTACTTC	CAWSFTPISYEQYF
TRBV28	13	TRBJ1-2	TRBD1	NA	TGTGCCAGCAGTTTAGCAGGGGGCATTAGCTACACCTTC	CASSLAGGISYTF
TRBV11-3	19	TRBJ2-2	TRBD1	NA	TGTGCCAGCAGCTTAGATTCGGGTGGGGGACAGCAGAACACCGGGGAGCTGTTTTTT	CASSLDSGGGQQNTGELFF
TRBV18	15	TRBJ2-3	NA	NA	TGTGCCAGCTCACTGCTTAGCATTCCCACAGATACGCAGTATTTT	CASSLLSIPTDTQYF
TRBV9	13	TRBJ1-4	NA	NA	TGTGCCAGCTCCGGGAGCTTTAATGAAAAACTGTTTTTT	CASSGSFNEKLFF
TRBV5-1	15	TRBJ1-5	TRBD1	NA	TGCGCCAGCAGCTCCGGACAGGGGCGGAATCAGCCCCAGCATTTT	CASSSGQGRNQPQHF
TRBV30	14	TRBJ1-2	NA	NA	TGTGCCTGGAGCGCGGACTCAGGCAGTCGAGGCTACACCTTC	CAWSADSGSRGYTF
TRBV5-1	15	TRBJ1-6	TRBD1	NA	TGCGCCAGCAGCTTGGGGCGGACAGGGAATTCACCCCTCCACTTT	CASSLGRTGNSPLHF
TRBV5-1	13	TRBJ2-7	NA	few	TGCGCCAGCAGCTTGGAGACGGGGTACGAGCAGTACTTC	CASSLETGYEQYF
TRBV12-3/TRBV12-4	12	TRBJ2-3	NA	NA	TGTGCCAGCATCCAGGGTGCAGATACGCAGTATTTT	CASIQGADTQYF
TRBV5-5	13	TRBJ1-1	NA	NA	TGTGCCAGCAGCTTGGGGCAGGGCTCTGAAGCTTTCTTT	CASSLGQGSEAFF
TRBV28	12	TRBJ1-6	NA	NA	TGTGCCAGCAATGAGGAGAATTCACCCCTCCACTTT	CASNEENSPLHF
TRBV4-3	15	TRBJ2-7	TRBD1	few	TGCGCCAGCAGCCAAGAACAGGGGCGGGCTGCGGGGCAGTACTTC	CASSQEQGRAAGQYF
TRBV4-1	17	TRBJ2-5	TRBD2	NA	TGCGCCAGCAGCCAAGAGAGTAAAGCGGGGGGGCGAGAGACCCAGTACTTC	CASSQESKAGGRETQYF
TRBV11-2	13	TRBJ1-1	NA	NA	TGTGCCAGCAGCAGAGGGCAGACGACTGAAGCTTTCTTT	CASSRGQTTEAFF
TRBV11-3	16	TRBJ1-6	NA	NA	TGTGCCAGCAGCTCCAGGGACAATACTATCTCCTCACCCCTCCACTTT	CASSSRDNTISSPLHF
TRBV9	13	TRBJ2-1	TRBD1	NA	TGTGCCAGCAGCGGGACAGGGGGCGTGAATCAGTTCTTC	CASSGTGGVNQFF
TRBV18	16	TRBJ1-1	TRBD1	NA	TGTGCCAGCTCACCGCTCCCAAGGGCAGGGGGTACTGAAGCTTTCTTT	CASSPLPRAGGTEAFF
TRBV6-5	15	TRBJ1-1	NA	NA	TGTGCCAGCAGTTACTTGACAGGTTGGGACACTGAAGCTTTCTTT	CASSYLTGWDTEAFF
TRBV28	16	TRBJ2-2	TRBD1	few	TGTGCCAGCAGGGGGGCCGGGACAGGGAACACCGGGGAGCTGTTTTTT	CASRGAGTGNTGELFF
TRBV9	20	TRBJ2-7	TRBD1	NA	TGTGCCAGCAGCGCTAACCCGGGACAGGGGGTAAACGCGCAGATCGGCGAGCAGTACTTC	CASSANPGQGVNAQIGEQYF
TRBV7-6	16	TRBJ1-6	NA	NA	TGTGCCAGCAGCTTACGGGGAGGGCCGGATAATTCACCCCTCCACTTT	CASSLRGGPDNSPLHF
TRBV27	12	TRBJ1-1	NA	once	TGTGCCAGCAGTTCGTGGGGGCGTGAAGCTTTCTTT	CASSSWGREAFF
TRBV12-3/TRBV12-4	13	TRBJ2-2	NA	NA	TGTGCCAGCAGCCCTAACTTGGTCGGGGAGCTGTTTTTT	CASSPNLVGELFF
TRBV13	14	TRBJ2-1	NA	NA	TGTGCCAGCAGTCCACGAGGCTCCTACAATGAGCAGTTCTTC	CASSPRGSYNEQFF
TRBV6-6	16	TRBJ1-1	NA	NA	TGTGCCAGCAGTTATGGTTCGTTCGGTATGAACACTGAAGCTTTCTTT	CASSYGSFGMNTEAFF
TRBV30	15	TRBJ1-2	TRBD1	NA	TGTGCCTGGAGTCCAGGGGGTGAAGGAGACTATGGCTACACCTTC	CAWSPGGEGDYGYTF
TRBV6-5	12	TRBJ2-5	TRBD2	NA	TGTGCCAGCAGAGCGGGGGGAGAGACCCAGTACTTC	CASRAGGETQYF
TRBV13	14	TRBJ1-2	TRBD1	NA	TGTGCCAGCAGCATACGACAGGGAAACTATGGCTACACCTTC	CASSIRQGNYGYTF